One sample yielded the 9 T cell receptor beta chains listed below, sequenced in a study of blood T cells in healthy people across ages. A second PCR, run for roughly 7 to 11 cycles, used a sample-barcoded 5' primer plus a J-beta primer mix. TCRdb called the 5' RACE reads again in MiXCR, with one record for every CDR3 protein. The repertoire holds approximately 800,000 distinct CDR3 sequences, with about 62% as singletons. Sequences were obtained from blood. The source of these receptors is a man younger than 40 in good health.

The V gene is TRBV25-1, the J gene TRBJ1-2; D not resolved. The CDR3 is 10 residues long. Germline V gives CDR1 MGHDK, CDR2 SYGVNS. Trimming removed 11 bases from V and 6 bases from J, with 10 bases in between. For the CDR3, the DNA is TGTGCCTTACCCAAAAATGGCTACACCTTC. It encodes CALPKNGYTF.

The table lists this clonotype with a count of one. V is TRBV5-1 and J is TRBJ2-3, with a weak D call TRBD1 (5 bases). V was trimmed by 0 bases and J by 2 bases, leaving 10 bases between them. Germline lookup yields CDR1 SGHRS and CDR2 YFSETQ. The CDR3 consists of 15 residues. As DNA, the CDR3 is TGCGCCAGCAGCTTGGAAGACAGCACCACAGATACGCAGTATTTT. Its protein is CASSLEDSTTDTQYF. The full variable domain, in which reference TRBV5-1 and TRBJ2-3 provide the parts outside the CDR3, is KAGVTQTPRYLIKTRGQQVTLSCSPISGHRSVSWYQQTPGQGLQFLFEYFSETQRNKGNFPGRFSGRQFSNSRSEMNVSTLELGDSALYLCASSLEDSTTDTQYFGPGTRLTVL.

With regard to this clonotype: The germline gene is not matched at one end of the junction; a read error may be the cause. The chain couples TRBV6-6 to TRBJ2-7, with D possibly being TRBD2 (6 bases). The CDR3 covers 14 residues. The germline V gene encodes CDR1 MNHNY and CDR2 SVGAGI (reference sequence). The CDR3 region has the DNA TGTGCCGGCAGTTATCCCCTAGCGTCCTACGAGCAGTACTTC. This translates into CAGSYPLASYEQYF.

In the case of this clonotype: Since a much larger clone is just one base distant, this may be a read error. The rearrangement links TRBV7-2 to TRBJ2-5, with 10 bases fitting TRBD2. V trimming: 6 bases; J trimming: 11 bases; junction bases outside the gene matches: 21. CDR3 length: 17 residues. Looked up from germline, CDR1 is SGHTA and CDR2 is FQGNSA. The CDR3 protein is CASRGTRGAGGREEQYF. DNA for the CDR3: TGTGCCAGCAGGGGGACAAGAGGAGCGGGAGGGCGGGAAGAGCAGTACTTC. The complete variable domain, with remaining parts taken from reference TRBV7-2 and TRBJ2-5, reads GAGVSQSPSNKVTEKGKDVELRCDPISGHTALYWYRQSLGQGLEFLIYFQGNSAPDKSGLPSDRFSAERTGGSVSTLTIQRTQQEDSAVYLCASRGTRGAGGREEQYFGPGTRLLVL.

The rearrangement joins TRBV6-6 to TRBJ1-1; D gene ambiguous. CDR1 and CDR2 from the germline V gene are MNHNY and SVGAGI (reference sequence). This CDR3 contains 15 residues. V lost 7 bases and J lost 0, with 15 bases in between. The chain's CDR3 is CASNTASIMNTEAFF. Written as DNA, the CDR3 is TGTGCCAGCAACACCGCGTCGATTATGAACACTGAAGCTTTCTTT.

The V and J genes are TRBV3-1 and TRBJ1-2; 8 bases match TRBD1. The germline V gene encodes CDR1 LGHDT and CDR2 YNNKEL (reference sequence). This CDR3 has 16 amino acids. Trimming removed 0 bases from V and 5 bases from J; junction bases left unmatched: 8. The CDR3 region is CASSQDGRTGLYGYTF. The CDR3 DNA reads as TGTGCCAGCAGCCAAGATGGTCGGACAGGGTTGTATGGCTACACCTTC.

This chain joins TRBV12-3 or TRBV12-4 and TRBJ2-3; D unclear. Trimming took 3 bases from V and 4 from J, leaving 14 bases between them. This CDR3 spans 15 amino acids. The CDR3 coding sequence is TGTGCCAGCAGTTTTTTTCGGCTAGAATCAGATACGCAGTATTTT. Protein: CASSFFRLESDTQYF.

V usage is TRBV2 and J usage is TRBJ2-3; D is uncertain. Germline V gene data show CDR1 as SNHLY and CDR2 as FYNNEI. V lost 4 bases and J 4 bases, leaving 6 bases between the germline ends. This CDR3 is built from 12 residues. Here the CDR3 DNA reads TGTGCCAGCAGTGTTAGGGCAGATACGCAGTATTTT. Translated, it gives CASSVRADTQYF.

Written as DNA, the CDR3 is TGTGCCAGCAGCTCGCCGAGTAGCGGGGAAAACATTCAGTACTTC. The encoded protein is CASSSPSSGENIQYF. This chain connects TRBV7-2 to TRBJ2-4, with TRBD2 matching over 8 bases. The CDR3 contains 15 residues. The germline gives CDR1 SGHTA, CDR2 FQGNSA. V gave up 4 bases and J gave up 5 bases; unmatched junction bases: 7.